The clone carrying this T cell receptor beta chain was observed many times. Each CDR3 protein is one row after TCRdb ran MiXCR on the RT-PCR reads. The repertoire holds almost 700,000 distinct CDR3 sequences, approximately 15% seen once, with roughly 4% in the top ten. Germline CDR1 SQVTM, CDR2 ANQGSEA. Trimming shortened V by 1 base and J by 6 bases, and 12 bases separated the two germline ends. This CDR3 is 13 amino acids long. Sequenced sample: memory CD4+ T cells from blood. The TCR originated in a female donor in good health, serving as a healthy control. V gene TRBV29-1 combines with J gene TRBJ1-1; weak D call: TRBD1 (6 bases). The CDR3 sequence is CSVEGVGASEAFF. CDR3 sequence (DNA): TGCAGCGTTGAAGGGGTGGGGGCCTCTGAAGCTTTCTTT.